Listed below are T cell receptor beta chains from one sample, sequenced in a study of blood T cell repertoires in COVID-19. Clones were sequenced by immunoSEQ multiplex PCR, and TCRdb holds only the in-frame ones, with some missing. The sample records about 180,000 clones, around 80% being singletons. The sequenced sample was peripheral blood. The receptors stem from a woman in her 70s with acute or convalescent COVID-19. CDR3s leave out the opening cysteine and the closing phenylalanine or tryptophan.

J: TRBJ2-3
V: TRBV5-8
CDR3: ASGRMPTDTQY

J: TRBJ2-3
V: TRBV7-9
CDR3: ASSFAAGGWGTDTQY

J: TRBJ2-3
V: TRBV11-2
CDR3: ASSLDRLANTQY

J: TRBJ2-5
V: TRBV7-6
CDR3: ASSHRTGEETQY

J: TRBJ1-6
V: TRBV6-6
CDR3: ASGLTIAAYNSPLH

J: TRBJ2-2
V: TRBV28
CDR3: ASSLSQAGELF

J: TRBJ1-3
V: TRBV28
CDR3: ASSPQGLSGNTIY

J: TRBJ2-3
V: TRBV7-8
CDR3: ASSLPYGQGTDTQY

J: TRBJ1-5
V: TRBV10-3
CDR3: AISENGQGPSSEPQH

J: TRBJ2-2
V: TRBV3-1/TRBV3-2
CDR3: ASSQGPGGSSTGELF

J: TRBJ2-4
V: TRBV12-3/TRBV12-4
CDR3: ASSLSRATQY

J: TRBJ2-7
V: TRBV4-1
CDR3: ASSQGIQGGASYEQY

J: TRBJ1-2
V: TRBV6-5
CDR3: ASSYHGAGVGYGYT

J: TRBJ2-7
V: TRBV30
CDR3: ASGRGGYEQY

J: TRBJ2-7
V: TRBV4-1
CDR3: ASSASRNSYEQY

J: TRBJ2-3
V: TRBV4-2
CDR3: ASSQDPSAGEATQY

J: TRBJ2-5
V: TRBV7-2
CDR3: ASSLAGTAAQETQY

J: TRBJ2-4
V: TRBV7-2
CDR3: ASSTRLADKNIQY

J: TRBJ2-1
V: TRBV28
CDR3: ASSPSQGDPSYNEQF

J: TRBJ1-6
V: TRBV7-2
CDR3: ASSFPQGGRSPLH

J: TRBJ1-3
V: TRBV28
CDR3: ASSLRVRQGGNTIY

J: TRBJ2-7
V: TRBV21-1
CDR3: ASSKGSGREAYEQY

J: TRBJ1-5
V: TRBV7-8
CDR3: ASRRGGSNQPQH

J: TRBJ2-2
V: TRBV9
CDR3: ASSVGLSAGELF

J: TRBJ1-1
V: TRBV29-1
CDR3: SVTSTGANTEAF

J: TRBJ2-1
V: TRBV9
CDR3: ASSVGPGTSGGNEQF

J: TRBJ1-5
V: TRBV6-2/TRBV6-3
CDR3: ASSWDSGNQPQH

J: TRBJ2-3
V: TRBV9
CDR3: ASSPWRGGAADTQY

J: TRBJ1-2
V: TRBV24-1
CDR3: ATSDPSGTDYGYT

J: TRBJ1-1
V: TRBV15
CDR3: ATSRREGTEAF

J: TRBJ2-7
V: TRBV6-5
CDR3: ASSPGLSEQY

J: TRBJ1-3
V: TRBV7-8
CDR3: ASSLGPTGSGNTIY

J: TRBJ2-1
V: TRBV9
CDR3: ASSVISTSGNNEQF

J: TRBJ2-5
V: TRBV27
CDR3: ASSDRLFETQY

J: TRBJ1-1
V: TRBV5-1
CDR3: ASSLFSGQMATEAF

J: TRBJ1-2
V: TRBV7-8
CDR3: ASSLEDSYMGGYT